The sample holds many counts of the clone carrying this TCR beta chain. Its antigen is not known. Amplification yielded TCR beta CDR3 regions, with RNA transcripts as the source. HTBI primers were the set used in a first-round RT-PCR of the TCR CDR3. Each CDR3 protein gets one entry after TCRdb re-called the multiplex PCR reads with MiXCR. The profile shows over 350,000 distinct CDR3 sequences, about 14% of them singletons. In the ophthalmopathy cohort, Clinical Activity Score was at least 3, NOSPECS grade at least 4, and duration under 3 months. The V end was cut by 0 bases, the J end by 0 bases, with 10 bases between. CDR3 length: 15 residues. In germline, CDR1 is SGDLS, CDR2 YYNGEE. This sample was taken from a study of T cells in Graves' hyperthyroidism and ophthalmopathy. Overall study findings and caveats: Most thyroid clonotypes expanded above 0.001 appeared in blood too. Model predictions of ophthalmopathy came a median approximately 6.8 months before onset.

The specimen was blood. This TCR came from a man between 50 and 59 years old with Graves' ophthalmopathy. This chain joins TRBV9 and TRBJ2-7, with D perhaps TRBD1 (7 bases). The CDR3 spells CASSVGGDSSYEQYF. The CDR3 DNA reads TGTGCCAGCAGCGTAGGCGGGGACAGCTCCTACGAGCAGTACTTC.